These 2 T cell receptor beta chains share one sample of origin, sequenced in a study of response to subunit inactivated influenza vaccine. TCRdb re-derived calls from the RT-PCR reads in MiXCR, one entry per CDR3 protein. The repertoire consists of fewer than 600,000 distinct CDR3 sequences, with more than 7% occurring once and the leading ten covering roughly 13%. The sequencing used PBMCs from blood, collected around 25 months after vaccination. Receptors originate from a man between 50 and 75 years old who received an inactivated influenza vaccine.

This sequence joins TRBV7-2 and TRBJ2-7; TRBD1 or TRBD2 may be the D gene (5 bases each). The CDR3 has 16 amino acids. The V gene's germline CDR1 is SGHTA and CDR2 FQGNSA. Trimming pared 3 bases from V and 0 bases from J, leaving 15 bases between. The CDR3 bases are TGTGCCAGCAGCTTTCAACCGGGACGCCCCTCCTACGAGCAGTACTTC. Translating it yields CASSFQPGRPSYEQYF. The variable domain in full, with the rest retrieved from reference TRBV7-2 and TRBJ2-7, is GAGVSQSPSNKVTEKGKDVELRCDPISGHTALYWYRQSLGQGLEFLIYFQGNSAPDKSGLPSDRFSAERTGGSVSTLTIQRTQQEDSAVYLCASSFQPGRPSYEQYFGPGTRLTVT.

In this sample, this clonotype turned up a few times. The DNA of the CDR3 is TGTGCCAGCAGCTTCCTACCTGGGGCCAGGACTGTGGGGAATGAAGCTTTCTTT. It translates to CASSFLPGARTVGNEAFF. The chain uses TRBV9 and TRBJ1-1, with a tentative D call TRBD1 (5 bases). This CDR3 has 18 amino acids. V was clipped by 4 bases and J by 7 bases, with 29 bases between them. CDR1 is SGDLS and CDR2 is YYNGEE in the germline V gene.